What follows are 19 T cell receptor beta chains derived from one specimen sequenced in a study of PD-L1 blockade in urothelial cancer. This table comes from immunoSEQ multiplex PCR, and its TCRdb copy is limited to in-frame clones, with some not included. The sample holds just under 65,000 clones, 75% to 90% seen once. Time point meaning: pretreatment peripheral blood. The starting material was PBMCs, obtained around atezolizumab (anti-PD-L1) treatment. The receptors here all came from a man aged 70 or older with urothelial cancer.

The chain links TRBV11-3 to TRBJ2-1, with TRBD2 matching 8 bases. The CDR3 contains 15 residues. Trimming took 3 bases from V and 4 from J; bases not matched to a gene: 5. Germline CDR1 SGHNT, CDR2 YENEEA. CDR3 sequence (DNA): TGTGCCAGCAGCTTCACGGGAGGGGGATACAATGAGCAGTTCTTC. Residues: CASSFTGGGYNEQFF.

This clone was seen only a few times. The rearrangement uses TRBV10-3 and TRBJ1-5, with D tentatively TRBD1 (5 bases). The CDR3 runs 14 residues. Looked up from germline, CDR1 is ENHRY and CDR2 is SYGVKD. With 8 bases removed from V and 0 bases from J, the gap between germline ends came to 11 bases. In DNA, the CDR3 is TGTGCCATCGGGGGGGAGTATAGCAATCAGCCCCAGCATTTT. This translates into CAIGGEYSNQPQHF.

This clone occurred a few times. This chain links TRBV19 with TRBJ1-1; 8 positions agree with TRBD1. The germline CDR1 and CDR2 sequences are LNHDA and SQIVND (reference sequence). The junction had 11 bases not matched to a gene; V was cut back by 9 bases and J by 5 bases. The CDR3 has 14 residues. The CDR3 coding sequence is TGTGCCAGCCACCACCCCAGGGGGCGGACTGAAGCTTTCTTT. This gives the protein CASHHPRGRTEAFF.

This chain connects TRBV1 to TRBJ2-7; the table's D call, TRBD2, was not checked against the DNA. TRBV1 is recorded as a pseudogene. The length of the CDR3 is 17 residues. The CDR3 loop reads CTWGVAVAFTTPYEQYF. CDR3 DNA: TGCACCTGGGGGGTAGCGGTAGCTTTCACGACACCCTACGAGCAGTACTTC.

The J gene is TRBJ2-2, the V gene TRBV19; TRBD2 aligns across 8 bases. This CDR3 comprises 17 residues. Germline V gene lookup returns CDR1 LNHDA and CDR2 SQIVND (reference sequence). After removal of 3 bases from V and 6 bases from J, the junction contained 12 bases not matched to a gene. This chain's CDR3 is CASSIGTRLASPGELFF. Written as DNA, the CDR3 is TGTGCCAGTAGTATTGGGACTAGGCTAGCATCGCCCGGGGAGCTGTTTTTT.

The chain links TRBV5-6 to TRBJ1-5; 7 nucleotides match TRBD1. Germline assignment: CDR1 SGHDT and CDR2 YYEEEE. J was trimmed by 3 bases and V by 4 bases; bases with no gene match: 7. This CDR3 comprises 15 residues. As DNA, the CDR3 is TGTGCCAGCAGCCTGGGACAGACCACCAATCAGCCCCAGCATTTT. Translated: CASSLGQTTNQPQHF.

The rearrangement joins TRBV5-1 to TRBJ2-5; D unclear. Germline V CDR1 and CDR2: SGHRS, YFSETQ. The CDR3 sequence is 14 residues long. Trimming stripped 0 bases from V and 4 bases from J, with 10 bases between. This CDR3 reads CASSLAGYGETQYF. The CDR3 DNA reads TGCGCCAGCAGCTTGGCCGGTTACGGAGAGACCCAGTACTTC. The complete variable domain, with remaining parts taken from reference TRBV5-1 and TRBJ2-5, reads KAGVTQTPRYLIKTRGQQVTLSCSPISGHRSVSWYQQTPGQGLQFLFEYFSETQRNKGNFPGRFSGRQFSNSRSEMNVSTLELGDSALYLCASSLAGYGETQYFGPGTRLLVL.

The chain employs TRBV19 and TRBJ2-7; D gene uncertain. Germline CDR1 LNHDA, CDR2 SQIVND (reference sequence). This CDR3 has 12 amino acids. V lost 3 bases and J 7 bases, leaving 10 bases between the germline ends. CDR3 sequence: CASSMRGGEQYF. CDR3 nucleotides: TGTGCCAGTAGTATGCGCGGCGGAGAGCAGTACTTC.

The CDR3 sequence: CASSTRLAGGSGELFF. As DNA, the CDR3 is TGTGCCAGCAGCACACGACTAGCGGGAGGTTCCGGGGAGCTGTTTTTT. J is TRBJ2-2 and V is TRBV7-8; 13 nucleotides agree with TRBD2. The CDR3 consists of 16 residues. Germline CDR1 SGHVS, CDR2 FQNEAQ. V trimming: 5 bases; J trimming: 6 bases; junction bases outside the gene matches: 6.

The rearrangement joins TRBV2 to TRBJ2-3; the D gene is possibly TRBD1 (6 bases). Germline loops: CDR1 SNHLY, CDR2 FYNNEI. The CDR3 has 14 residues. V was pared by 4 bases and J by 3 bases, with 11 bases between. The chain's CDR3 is CASSGQAGTDTQYF. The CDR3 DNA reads TGTGCCAGCAGTGGACAGGCCGGGACAGATACGCAGTATTTT.

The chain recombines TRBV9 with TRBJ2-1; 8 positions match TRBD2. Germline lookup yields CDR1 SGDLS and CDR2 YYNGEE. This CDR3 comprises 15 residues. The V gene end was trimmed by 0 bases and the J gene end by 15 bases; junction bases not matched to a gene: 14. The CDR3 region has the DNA TGTGCCAGCAGCGTAGGGTCTAGCGGGCGGACCCATCGGTTCTTC. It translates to CASSVGSSGRTHRFF. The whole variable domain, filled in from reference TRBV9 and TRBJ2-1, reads DSGVTQTPKHLITATGQRVTLRCSPRSGDLSVYWYQQSLDQGLQFLIQYYNGEERAKGNILERFSAQQFPDLHSELNLSSLELGDSALYFCASSVGSSGRTHRFFGPGTRLTVL.

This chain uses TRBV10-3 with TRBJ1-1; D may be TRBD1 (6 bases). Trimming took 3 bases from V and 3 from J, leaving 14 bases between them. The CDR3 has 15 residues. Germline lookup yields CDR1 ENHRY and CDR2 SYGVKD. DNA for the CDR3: TGTGCCATCAGTGACCCGAGGACAGCCTACACTGAAGCTTTCTTT. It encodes CAISDPRTAYTEAFF.

This CDR3 is CAAGGEQYF. The CDR3 DNA reads TGTGCCGCAGGGGGCGAGCAGTACTTC. This chain connects TRBV19 to TRBJ2-7, with 7 nucleotides matching TRBD1. Germline V lookup: CDR1 LNHDA, CDR2 SQIVND (reference sequence). With V trimmed by 11 bases and J by 6 bases, 1 base remained unmatched. The CDR3 spans 9 residues.

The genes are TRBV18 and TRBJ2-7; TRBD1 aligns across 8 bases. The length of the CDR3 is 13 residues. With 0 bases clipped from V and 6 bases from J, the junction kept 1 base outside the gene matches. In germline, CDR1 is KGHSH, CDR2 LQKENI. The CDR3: CASSPPDRAEQYF. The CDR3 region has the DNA TGTGCCAGCTCACCACCGGACAGGGCCGAGCAGTACTTC.

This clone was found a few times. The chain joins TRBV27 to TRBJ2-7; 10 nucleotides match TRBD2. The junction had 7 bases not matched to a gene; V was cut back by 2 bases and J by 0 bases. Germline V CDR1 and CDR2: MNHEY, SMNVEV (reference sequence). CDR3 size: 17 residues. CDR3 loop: CASSLKGLARSSYEQYF. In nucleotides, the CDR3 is TGTGCCAGCAGTTTAAAGGGACTAGCGCGGAGCTCCTACGAGCAGTACTTC.

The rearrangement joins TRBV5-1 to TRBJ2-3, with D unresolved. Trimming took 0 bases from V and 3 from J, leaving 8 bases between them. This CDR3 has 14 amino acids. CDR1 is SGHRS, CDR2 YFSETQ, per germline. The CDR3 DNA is TGCGCCAGCAGCTTGGCCGCGAGTACAGATACGCAGTATTTT. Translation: CASSLAASTDTQYF.

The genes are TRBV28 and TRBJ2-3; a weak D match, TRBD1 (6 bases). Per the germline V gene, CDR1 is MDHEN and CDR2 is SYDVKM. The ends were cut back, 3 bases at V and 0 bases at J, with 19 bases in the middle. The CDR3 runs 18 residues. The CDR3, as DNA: TGTGCCAGCAGTTTTTCCTCGGGGCTAGGACAGAGCACAGATACGCAGTATTTT. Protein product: CASSFSSGLGQSTDTQYF. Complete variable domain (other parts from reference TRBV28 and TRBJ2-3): DVKVTQSSRYLVKRTGEKVFLECVQDMDHENMFWYRQDPGLGLRLIYFSYDVKMKEKGDIPEGYSVSREKKERFSLILESASTNQTSMYLCASSFSSGLGQSTDTQYFGPGTRLTVL.

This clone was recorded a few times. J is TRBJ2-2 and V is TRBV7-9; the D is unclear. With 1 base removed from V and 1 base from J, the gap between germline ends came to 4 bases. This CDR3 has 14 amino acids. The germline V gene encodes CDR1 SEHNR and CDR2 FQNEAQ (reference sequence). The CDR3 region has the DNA TGTGCCAGCAGCTTAGACGGGAACACCGGGGAGCTGTTTTTT. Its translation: CASSLDGNTGELFF. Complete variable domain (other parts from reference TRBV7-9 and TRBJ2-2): DTGVSQNPRHKITKRGQNVTFRCDPISEHNRLYWYRQTLGQGPEFLTYFQNEAQLEKSRLLSDRFSAERPKGSFSTLEIQRTEQGDSAMYLCASSLDGNTGELFFGEGSRLTVL.

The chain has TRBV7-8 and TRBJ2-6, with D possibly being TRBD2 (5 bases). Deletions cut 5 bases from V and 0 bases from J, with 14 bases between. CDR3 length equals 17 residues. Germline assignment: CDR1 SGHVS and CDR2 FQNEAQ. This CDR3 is CASSPPRRYSGANVLTF. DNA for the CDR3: TGTGCCAGCAGCCCGCCGAGGAGGTACTCTGGGGCCAACGTCCTGACTTTC.